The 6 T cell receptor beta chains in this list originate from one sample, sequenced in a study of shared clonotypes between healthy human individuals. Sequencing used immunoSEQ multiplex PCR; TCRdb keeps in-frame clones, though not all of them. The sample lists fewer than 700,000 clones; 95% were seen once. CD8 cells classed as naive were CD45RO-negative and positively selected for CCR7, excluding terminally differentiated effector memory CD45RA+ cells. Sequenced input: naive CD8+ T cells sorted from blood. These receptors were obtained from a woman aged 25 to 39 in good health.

CDR3 bases: TGTGCCAGCAGTGATCTTCCACAGGTCGCTGAAAAACTGTTTTTT. Protein: CASSDLPQVAEKLFF. J is TRBJ1-4 and V is TRBV2; D may be TRBD1 (5 bases). CDR1 is SNHLY, CDR2 FYNNEI, per germline. V lost 3 bases, J lost 7 bases, and 15 bases lay in between. This CDR3 has 15 residues.

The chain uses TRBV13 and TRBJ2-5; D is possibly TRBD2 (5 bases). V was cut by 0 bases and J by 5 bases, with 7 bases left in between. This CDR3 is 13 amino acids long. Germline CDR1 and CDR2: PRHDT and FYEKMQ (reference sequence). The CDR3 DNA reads TGTGCCAGCAGCTTAGGGGGCGGGGAGACCCAGTACTTC. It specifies CASSLGGGETQYF.

The CDR3 sequence is CASSQYSLAVNEQFF. Written as DNA, the CDR3 is TGTGCCAGCAGCCAATACAGTCTAGCGGTCAATGAGCAGTTCTTC. This chain links TRBV16 with TRBJ2-1, with 7 bases lining up with TRBD2. CDR3 length: 15 amino acids. The ends lost 1 base at V and 6 bases at J; junction bases unmatched: 6. Germline V CDR1 and CDR2: KGHSY, FQNENV.

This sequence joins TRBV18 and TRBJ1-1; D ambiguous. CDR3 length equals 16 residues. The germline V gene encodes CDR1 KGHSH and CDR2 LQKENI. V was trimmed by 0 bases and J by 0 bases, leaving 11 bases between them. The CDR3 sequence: CASSPPPGSMNTEAFF. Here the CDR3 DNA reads TGTGCCAGCTCACCACCCCCCGGGTCAATGAACACTGAAGCTTTCTTT.

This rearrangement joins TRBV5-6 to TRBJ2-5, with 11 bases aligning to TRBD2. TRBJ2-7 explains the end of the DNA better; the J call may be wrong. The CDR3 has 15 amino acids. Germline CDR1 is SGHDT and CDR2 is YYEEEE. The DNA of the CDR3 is TGTGCCAGCAGCCCCTTAGCGGGAGGGCCGTACGAGCAGTACTTC. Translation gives CASSPLAGGPYEQYF.

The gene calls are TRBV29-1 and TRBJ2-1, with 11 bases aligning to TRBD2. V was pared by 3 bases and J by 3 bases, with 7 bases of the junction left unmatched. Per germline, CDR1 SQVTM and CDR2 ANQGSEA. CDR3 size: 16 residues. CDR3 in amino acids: CSVESTSGSDYNEQFF. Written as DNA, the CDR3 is TGCAGCGTTGAGTCCACTAGCGGGAGTGACTACAATGAGCAGTTCTTC.